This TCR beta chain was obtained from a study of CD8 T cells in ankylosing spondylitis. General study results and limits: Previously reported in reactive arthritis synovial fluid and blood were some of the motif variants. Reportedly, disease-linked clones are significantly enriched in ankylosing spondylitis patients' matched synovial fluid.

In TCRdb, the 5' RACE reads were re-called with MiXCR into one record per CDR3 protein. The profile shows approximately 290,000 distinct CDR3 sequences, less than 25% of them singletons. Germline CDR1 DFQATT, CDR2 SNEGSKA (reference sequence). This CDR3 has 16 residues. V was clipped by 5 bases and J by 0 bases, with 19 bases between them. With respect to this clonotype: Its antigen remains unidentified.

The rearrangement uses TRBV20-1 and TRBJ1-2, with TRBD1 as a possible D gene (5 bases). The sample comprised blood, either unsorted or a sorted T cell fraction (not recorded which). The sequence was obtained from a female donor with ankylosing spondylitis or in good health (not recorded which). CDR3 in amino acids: CSARTRQRQSNYGYTF. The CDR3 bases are TGCAGTGCTCGAACAAGACAGAGACAGTCTAACTATGGCTACACCTTC.